This record covers a single T cell receptor beta chain. Under the authors' procedure: Using reference gene primer amplification, nucleated cell counts were estimated. Method: immunoSEQ multiplex PCR; TCRdb's copy keeps in-frame clones and lacks some. The V and J calls and clone size come from that table; D and trimming were worked out from the DNA. The repertoire holds around 140,000 clones, with almost 70% as singletons. The data belong to a study of blood T cell repertoires in COVID-19. Study details: Samples came from the United States, Italy and Spain, spanning acute and convalescent COVID-19. PBMCs, B-cell-depleted T cells, or T cells were the source of the cDNA or gDNA that made up the material.

The sample comprised peripheral blood. This TCR derives from a woman in her sixties or seventies with acute or convalescent COVID-19.

The CDR3 protein is CAWSGGPGTANSPLHF. In DNA form, the CDR3 reads TGTGCCTGGAGTGGAGGCCCCGGGACAGCGAATTCACCCCTCCACTTT. The chain has TRBV30 and TRBJ1-6, with 7 bases that match TRBD1. The CDR3 consists of 16 residues. V dropped 1 base and J dropped 7; count of bases not matched to a gene: 10. Germline V gives CDR1 GTSNPN, CDR2 SVGIG (reference sequence).